The entry that follows covers one T cell receptor beta chain sequence. As yet, its antigen is unknown. This record belongs to a study of T cells after yellow fever vaccination. Study-level points and caveats: Boosting was followed by the reappearance of most primary-vaccination clones (around 96% CD4, about 90% CD8).

MiXCR was run by TCRdb on the 5' RACE reads, yielding one entry per CDR3 protein. The sample includes under 600,000 distinct CDR3 sequences, 13% of them seen just once. This TCR derives from a man aged 25-45 years who received the YFV17D yellow fever vaccine. Specimen: PBMCs, collected on the day of the yellow fever booster vaccination.

CDR3 amino acids: CASSLLRGSDTEAFF. The CDR3 DNA reads TGTGCCAGCTCATTACTACGGGGCTCGGACACTGAAGCTTTCTTT. The gene calls are TRBV18 and TRBJ1-1, with D possibly being TRBD1 (5 bases). Germline-derived CDR1 and CDR2 are KGHSH and LQKENI. V was shortened by 5 bases and J by 3 bases, with 16 bases between the two germline ends. The CDR3 contains 15 residues.